These T cell receptor beta chains were read from a single sample in a study of Ad26.COV2.S vaccination and SARS-CoV-2 variants. Only in-frame clones appear in the TCRdb table, and some are missing; sequencing was by immunoSEQ multiplex PCR. The data show around 320,000 clones, more than 75% seen once. Material: peripheral blood, obtained in a trial of Ad26.COV2.S vaccine versus placebo. Receptors were obtained from a person between 18 and 60 years old who received the Ad26.COV2.S COVID-19 vaccine or a placebo. The CDR3 runs from the conserved cysteine through the conserved F or W. Fields, in order: D gene, J gene, V gene, clone size, CDR3 protein, CDR3 DNA. D genes are given only for firm matches. Size values are once, few and many counts, or a class for expanded clones, and some rows have none.

>-|TRBJ1-5|TRBV18|once
CASSPPPGERQPQHF
TGTGCCAGCTCTCCCCCCCCAGGGGAGCGGCAGCCCCAGCATTTT
>-|TRBJ2-3|TRBV12-5|-
CASGSLPLQSAVGTDTQYF
TGTGCTAGTGGTTCCCTACCGTTACAGTCAGCGGTCGGCACAGATACGCAGTATTTT
>TRBD1|TRBJ1-1|TRBV13|-
CASSSPDRTIQGLGGMNTEAFF
TGTGCCAGCAGCTCCCCCGATCGAACCATACAGGGGTTGGGGGGGATGAACACTGAAGCTTTCTTT
>TRBD1|TRBJ2-5|TRBV7-9|-
CASSSPDRQETQYF
TGTGCCAGCAGCTCTCCGGACAGGCAAGAGACCCAGTACTTC
>-|TRBJ2-1|TRBV4-1|-
CASSQVKRVDNEQFF
TGCGCCAGCAGCCAAGTTAAACGGGTTGACAATGAGCAGTTCTTC
>TRBD1|TRBJ2-7|TRBV11-2|-
CASSLVRGPYEQYF
TGTGCCAGCAGCTTAGTCAGGGGGCCGTACGAGCAGTACTTC
>TRBD2|TRBJ2-2|TRBV6-1|once
CASSEAAGQNGELFF
TGTGCCAGCAGTGAAGCAGCGGGGCAAAACGGGGAGCTGTTTTTT
>-|TRBJ2-4|TRBV14|-
CASSQDEQPIAKNIQYF
TGTGCCAGCAGCCAAGACGAACAGCCTATAGCCAAAAACATTCAGTACTTC
>-|TRBJ1-2|TRBV11-1|few
CASRPTGVHGYTF
TGTGCCAGCAGACCTACAGGCGTGCATGGCTACACCTTC
>TRBD2|TRBJ2-1|TRBV9|-
CASSVEGLAGYSYNEQFF
TGTGCCAGCAGCGTAGAAGGACTAGCGGGGTACTCCTACAATGAGCAGTTCTTC
>-|TRBJ1-2|TRBV27|-
CASGGGYYGYTF
TGTGCCAGCGGGGGGGGTTATTATGGCTACACCTTC
>TRBD1|TRBJ1-1|TRBV7-9|-
CASSAPGQLNTEAFF
TGTGCCAGCAGCGCCCCGGGACAGTTGAACACTGAAGCTTTCTTT
>-|TRBJ1-2|TRBV5-1|-
CASSLGPDLLGYTF
TGCGCCAGCAGCTTGGGGCCGGACCTGCTCGGCTACACCTTC
>-|TRBJ1-6|TRBV3-1/TRBV3-2|-
CASSQEVYGALHF
TGTGCCAGCAGCCAAGAAGTTTACGGGGCCCTCCACTTT
>-|TRBJ2-7|TRBV5-1|-
CASRSSDSGAWEQYF
TGCGCCAGCAGATCATCGGACAGCGGGGCGTGGGAGCAGTACTTC
>-|TRBJ1-1|TRBV30|once
CAWRSVGMNTEAFF
TGTGCCTGGCGAAGTGTGGGCATGAACACTGAAGCTTTCTTT
>TRBD1|TRBJ1-1|TRBV4-3|once
CASSQWTGTTEAFF
TGCGCCAGCAGCCAGTGGACAGGGACCACTGAAGCTTTCTTT
>-|TRBJ1-4|TRBV4-1|-
CASSYWGSRSTNEKLFF
TGCGCCAGCAGCTATTGGGGGTCTAGGTCAACTAATGAAAAACTGTTTTTT
>-|TRBJ2-3|TRBV15|-
CATSRGGGSIADTQYF
TGTGCCACCAGCAGAGGAGGGGGGTCGATCGCAGATACGCAGTATTTT
>-|TRBJ2-5|TRBV2|-
CASSEWGQSDGTQYF
TGTGCCAGCAGTGAGTGGGGGCAGTCTGATGGGACCCAGTACTTC
>-|TRBJ1-3|TRBV7-7|-
CASSPFVGSGNTIYF
TGTGCTAGCAGCCCCTTCGTGGGATCTGGAAACACCATATATTTT
>-|TRBJ1-1|TRBV7-2|-
CASSLAGYRNTEAFF
TGTGCCAGCAGCTTAGCGGGCTACAGAAACACTGAAGCTTTCTTT
>TRBD2|TRBJ2-3|TRBV10-3|-
CAISESTSGDLDTQYF
TGTGCCATCAGTGAGTCGACTAGCGGGGACCTCGATACGCAGTATTTT
>TRBD2|TRBJ2-5|TRBV27|-
CASSFAGGETQYF
TGTGCCAGCAGTTTTGCGGGGGGAGAGACCCAGTACTTC
>-|TRBJ2-5|TRBV5-1|once
CASSPLDQETQYF
TGCGCCAGCAGCCCACTGGACCAAGAGACCCAGTACTTC
>-|TRBJ1-1|TRBV25-1|-
CASSSPGWTEAFF
TGTGCCAGCAGTAGTCCAGGGTGGACTGAAGCTTTCTTT
>-|TRBJ1-1|TRBV19|-
CAKGGVNTEAFF
TGTGCCAAAGGGGGGGTGAACACTGAAGCTTTCTTT
>-|TRBJ2-7|TRBV4-1|-
CASSQERGFYEQYF
TGCGCCAGCAGCCAAGAACGAGGTTTCTACGAGCAGTACTTC
>-|TRBJ1-1|TRBV15|-
CATSLDTNTEAFF
TGTGCCACCAGTCTGGACACGAACACTGAAGCTTTCTTT
>TRBD2|TRBJ2-3|TRBV5-4|once
CAGSSGGTDTQYF
TGTGCCGGATCTAGCGGGGGCACAGATACGCAGTATTTT
>-|TRBJ1-2|TRBV3-1/TRBV3-2|-
CASSQQTYGYTF
TGTGCCAGCAGCCAACAGACTTATGGCTACACCTTC
>-|TRBJ2-7|TRBV5-5|-
CASSLLLGAGYEQYF
TGTGCCAGCAGCTTATTGTTAGGGGCCGGGTACGAGCAGTACTTC
>-|TRBJ2-3|TRBV19|-
CASSMISYTQYF
TGTGCCAGTAGTATGATATCTTATACGCAGTATTTT
>TRBD1|TRBJ1-2|TRBV6-5|-
CASSYWDRGDYGYTF
TGTGCCAGCAGCTATTGGGACAGGGGGGACTATGGCTACACCTTC
>TRBD1|TRBJ1-5|TRBV4-1|-
CASSQDQGQLNQPQHF
TGCGCCAGCAGCCAAGACCAGGGACAGCTCAATCAGCCCCAGCATTTT
>TRBD1|TRBJ1-2|TRBV2|-
CASSQDYRGPNGYTF
TGTGCCAGCAGCCAGGATTACAGGGGGCCTAATGGCTACACCTTC
>-|TRBJ2-3|TRBV28|-
CASSFRATDTQYF
TGTGCCAGCAGTTTCCGGGCCACAGATACGCAGTATTTT
>-|TRBJ1-1|TRBV5-1|-
CASSGLPGNTEAFF
TGCGCCAGCAGCGGATTACCGGGGAACACTGAAGCTTTCTTT
>-|TRBJ1-1|TRBV7-9|few
CASTLGNTEAFF
TGTGCCAGCACTCTAGGGAACACTGAAGCTTTCTTT
>-|TRBJ1-1|TRBV2|-
CASQHLDRPQAFF
TGTGCCAGCCAACACCTAGACAGGCCACAAGCTTTCTTT
>-|TRBJ2-2|TRBV12-5|once
CASTLVTGELFF
TGTGCTAGTACCCTGGTCACCGGGGAGCTGTTTTTT
>TRBD2|TRBJ2-1|TRBV23-1|-
CASSHPGLAGGVTYNEQFF
TGCGCCAGCAGTCACCCCGGACTAGCGGGGGGAGTAACCTACAATGAGCAGTTCTTC
>-|TRBJ1-1|TRBV5-8|-
CASSLMSRNTEAFF
TGTGCCAGCAGCTTAATGTCCAGAAACACTGAAGCTTTCTTT
>-|TRBJ1-1|TRBV5-1|-
CASSETRKNTEAFF
TGCGCCAGCAGCGAGACAAGAAAGAACACTGAAGCTTTCTTT
>-|TRBJ2-1|TRBV5-4|once
CASSLRGNNEQFF
TGTGCCAGCAGCTTGAGGGGGAACAATGAGCAGTTCTTC
>TRBD2|TRBJ2-3|TRBV6-5|-
CASSWGLAPDTQYF
TGTGCCAGCAGTTGGGGACTAGCTCCAGATACGCAGTATTTT
>-|TRBJ2-7|TRBV9|-
CASSGGGDFAYEQYF
TGTGCCAGCAGCGGGGGCGGGGATTTCGCCTACGAGCAGTACTTC
>-|TRBJ1-1|TRBV5-4|-
CASSPDRRFTEAFF
TGTGCCAGCAGCCCGGACAGACGGTTCACTGAAGCTTTCTTT
>TRBD1|TRBJ2-3|TRBV29-1|-
CSADRGSDTQYF
TGCAGCGCGGACAGGGGATCGGATACGCAGTATTTT
>TRBD1|TRBJ2-1|TRBV14|-
CASSQPGQGRSYNEQFF
TGTGCCAGCAGCCAACCTGGACAGGGAAGGTCCTACAATGAGCAGTTCTTC
>-|TRBJ2-7|TRBV6-5|-
CASRHPGSGFYEQYF
TGTGCCAGCAGGCACCCCGGGTCTGGGTTCTACGAGCAGTACTTC
>-|TRBJ1-5|TRBV5-1|-
CASSLTSNQPQHF
TGCGCCAGCAGCTTAACTAGCAATCAGCCCCAGCATTTT
>TRBD1|TRBJ1-1|TRBV4-2|-
CASSQQQGWGTEAFF
TGTGCCAGCAGCCAACAACAGGGGTGGGGCACTGAAGCTTTCTTT
>-|TRBJ1-3|TRBV6-6|-
CASSYDGNTIYF
TGTGCCAGCAGTTACGACGGAAACACCATATATTTT
>-|TRBJ2-3|TRBV7-2|-
CASSFKSGDTQYF
TGTGCCAGCAGCTTTAAGAGTGGAGATACGCAGTATTTT